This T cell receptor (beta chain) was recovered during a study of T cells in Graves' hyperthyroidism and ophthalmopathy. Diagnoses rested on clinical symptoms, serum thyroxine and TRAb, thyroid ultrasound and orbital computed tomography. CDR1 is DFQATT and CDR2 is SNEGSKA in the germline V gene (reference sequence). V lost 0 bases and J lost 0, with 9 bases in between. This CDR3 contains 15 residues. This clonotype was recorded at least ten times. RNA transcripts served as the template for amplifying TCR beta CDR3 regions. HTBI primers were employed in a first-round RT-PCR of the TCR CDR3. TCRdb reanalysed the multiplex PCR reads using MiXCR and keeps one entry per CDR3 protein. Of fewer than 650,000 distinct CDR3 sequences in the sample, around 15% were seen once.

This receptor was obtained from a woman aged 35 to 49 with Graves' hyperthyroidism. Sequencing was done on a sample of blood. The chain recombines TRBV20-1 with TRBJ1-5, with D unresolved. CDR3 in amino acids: CSARDWGCSNQPQHF. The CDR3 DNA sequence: TGCAGTGCTAGAGATTGGGGATGTAGCAATCAGCCCCAGCATTTT.